These 7 T cell receptor beta chains were sequenced from one sample in a study of T cells in Graves' hyperthyroidism and ophthalmopathy. TCR beta CDR3 regions were amplified from RNA transcripts. The study used the HTBI primer set for a first-round RT-PCR of the TCR CDR3. TCRdb reprocessed the multiplex PCR reads via MiXCR and lists one record per CDR3 protein. The sample holds 360,000 or so distinct CDR3 sequences; about a sixth are singletons and the top ten take about 16%. The sample taken for sequencing was blood. The receptors derive from a woman between 40 and 50 years old with Graves' ophthalmopathy.

This clonotype was seen at least ten times. The chain is built from TRBV11-3 and TRBJ2-6; 9 positions agree with TRBD1. With V trimmed by 4 bases and J by 0 bases, 10 bases remained unmatched. The CDR3 runs 19 residues. In germline, CDR1 is SGHNT, CDR2 YENEEA. This CDR3 is CASSSPRTGESSGANVLTF. The CDR3 nucleotides are TGTGCCAGCAGCTCACCCCGGACAGGGGAGAGCTCTGGGGCCAACGTCCTGACTTTC.

V usage is TRBV28 and J usage is TRBJ1-2; TRBD1 might be the D (5 bases). The CDR3 consists of 12 residues. Germline CDR1 reads MDHEN; CDR2 reads SYDVKM. Trimming took 6 bases from V and 3 from J, leaving 8 bases between them. CDR3 coding DNA: TGTGCCAGCAGGGGGCTTGACTATGGCTACACCTTC. Protein: CASRGLDYGYTF.

V gene TRBV5-1 combines with J gene TRBJ2-2; 8 bases align to TRBD1. CDR3 length equals 15 residues. Per the germline V gene, CDR1 is SGHRS and CDR2 is YFSETQ. The V gene end was trimmed by 3 bases and the J gene end by 4 bases; junction bases not matched to a gene: 5. For the CDR3, the DNA is TGCGCCAGCAGCTCGGACAGGGCCATCACCGGGGAGCTGTTTTTT. Translation: CASSSDRAITGELFF.

This clonotype was observed a few times. V is TRBV4-2 and J is TRBJ1-2; D not certain. V was trimmed by 0 bases and J by 3 bases, leaving 8 bases between them. Per germline, CDR1 LGHNA and CDR2 YNFKEQ. This CDR3 is 14 amino acids long. In DNA, the CDR3 is TGTGCCAGCAGCCAAGATATCACCGACTATGGCTACACCTTC. Translation: CASSQDITDYGYTF.

V is TRBV6-1 and J is TRBJ1-1, with D unclear. The ends were cut back, 5 bases at V and 11 bases at J, with 18 bases in the middle. Germline V gives CDR1 MNHNS, CDR2 SASEGT. CDR3 length equals 13 residues. The CDR3 loop reads CASSQDQSLRAFF. CDR3 in DNA: TGTGCCAGCAGTCAAGACCAGAGTTTGAGGGCTTTCTTT.

This clonotype was found many times. V gene TRBV12-3 or TRBV12-4 combines with J gene TRBJ2-2, with D perhaps matching TRBD2 (7 bases). This CDR3 contains 17 residues. The V end lost 6 bases, the J end lost 4 bases, and 21 bases lay between the germline ends. CDR3 bases: TGTGCCAGCAGCGCGACCCGGGGGCGGGAGAGCACCGGGGAGCTGTTTTTT. As protein: CASSATRGRESTGELFF.

Ten or more counts support this clonotype. The V and J genes are TRBV20-1 and TRBJ1-1, with D perhaps TRBD1 (5 bases). V lost 5 bases, J lost 6 bases, and 16 bases lay in between. Germline V gives CDR1 DFQATT, CDR2 SNEGSKA (reference sequence). The CDR3 runs 13 residues. The CDR3 protein is CSAGVGGRSEAFF. DNA of the CDR3: TGCAGTGCTGGAGTGGGGGGAAGGTCTGAAGCTTTCTTT.